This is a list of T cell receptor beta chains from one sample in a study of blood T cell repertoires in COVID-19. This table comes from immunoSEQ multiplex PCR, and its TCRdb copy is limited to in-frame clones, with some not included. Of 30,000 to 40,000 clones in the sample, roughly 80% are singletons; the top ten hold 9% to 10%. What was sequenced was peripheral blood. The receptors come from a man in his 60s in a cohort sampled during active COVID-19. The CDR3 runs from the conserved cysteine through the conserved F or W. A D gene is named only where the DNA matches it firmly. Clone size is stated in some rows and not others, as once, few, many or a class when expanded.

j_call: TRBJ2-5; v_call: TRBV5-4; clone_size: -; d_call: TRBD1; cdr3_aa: CASSFGTAQETQYF; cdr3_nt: TGTGCCAGCAGCTTCGGGACAGCCCAAGAGACCCAGTACTTC
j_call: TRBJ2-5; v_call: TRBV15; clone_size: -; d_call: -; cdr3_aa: CATSFGVQETQYF; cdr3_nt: TGTGCCACCAGCTTCGGGGTCCAAGAGACCCAGTACTTC
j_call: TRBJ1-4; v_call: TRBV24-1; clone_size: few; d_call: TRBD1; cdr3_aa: CATGGQGRGEKLFF; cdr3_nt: TGTGCCACCGGGGGACAGGGGCGAGGAGAAAAACTGTTTTTT
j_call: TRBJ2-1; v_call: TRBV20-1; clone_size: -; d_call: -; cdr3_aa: CSAREYNEQFF; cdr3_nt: TGCAGTGCTAGGGAGTACAATGAGCAGTTCTTC
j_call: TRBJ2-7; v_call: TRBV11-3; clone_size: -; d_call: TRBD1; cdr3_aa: CASSFSLETGSYEQYF; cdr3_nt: TGTGCCAGCAGCTTCAGTCTCGAGACAGGGTCCTACGAGCAGTACTTC
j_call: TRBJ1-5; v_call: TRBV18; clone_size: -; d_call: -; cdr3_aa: CASSPGQQGQPQHF; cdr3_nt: TGTGCCAGCTCACCAGGGCAGCAGGGTCAGCCCCAGCATTTT
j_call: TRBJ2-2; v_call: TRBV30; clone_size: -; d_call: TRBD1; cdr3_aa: CAWGDRVDGELFF; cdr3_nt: TGTGCCTGGGGGGACAGGGTAGACGGGGAGCTGTTTTTT
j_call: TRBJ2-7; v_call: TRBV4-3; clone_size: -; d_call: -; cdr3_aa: CASRQVGQSSYEQYF; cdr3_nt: TGCGCCAGCAGACAGGTCGGGCAGAGCTCCTACGAGCAGTACTTC
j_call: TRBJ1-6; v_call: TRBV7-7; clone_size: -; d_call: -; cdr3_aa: CASSSTVNSPLHF; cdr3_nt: TGTGCCAGCAGTTCGACAGTTAATTCACCCCTCCACTTT
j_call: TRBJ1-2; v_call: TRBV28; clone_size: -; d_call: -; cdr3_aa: CASSLLFRDSYGYTF; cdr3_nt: TGTGCCAGCAGCCTCTTATTCCGGGATTCATATGGCTACACCTTC
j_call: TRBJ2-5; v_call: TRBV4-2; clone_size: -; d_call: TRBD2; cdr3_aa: CASSQGSGSETQYF; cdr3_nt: TGTGCCAGCAGCCAAGGTAGCGGGAGTGAGACCCAGTACTTC
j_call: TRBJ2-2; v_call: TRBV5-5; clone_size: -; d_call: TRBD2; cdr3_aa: CASSSGLAGPLNTGELFF; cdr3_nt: TGTGCCAGCAGCTCGGGACTAGCGGGGCCATTGAACACCGGGGAGCTGTTTTTT
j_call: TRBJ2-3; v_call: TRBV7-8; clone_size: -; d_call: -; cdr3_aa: CASSLGRGGRDTQYF; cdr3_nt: TGTGCCAGCAGCTTAGGTAGGGGGGGCCGAGATACGCAGTATTTT
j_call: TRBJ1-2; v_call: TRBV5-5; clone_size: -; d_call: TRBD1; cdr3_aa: CASSPSGTGLIWYGYTF; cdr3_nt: TGTGCCAGCAGCCCCTCCGGGACAGGGCTCATCTGGTATGGCTACACCTTC
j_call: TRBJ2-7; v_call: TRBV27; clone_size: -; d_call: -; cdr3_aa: CASSPSRSSYEQYF; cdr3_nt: TGTGCCAGCAGTCCCTCGCGGAGTTCCTACGAGCAGTACTTC
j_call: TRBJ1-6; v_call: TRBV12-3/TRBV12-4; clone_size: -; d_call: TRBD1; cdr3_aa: CASRGQYNSPLHF; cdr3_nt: TGTGCCAGCAGGGGACAGTATAATTCACCCCTCCACTTT
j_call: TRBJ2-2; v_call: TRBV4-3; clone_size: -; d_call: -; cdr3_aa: CASSQAPHSGELFF; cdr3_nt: TGCGCCAGCAGCCAAGCCCCTCACAGCGGGGAGCTGTTTTTT
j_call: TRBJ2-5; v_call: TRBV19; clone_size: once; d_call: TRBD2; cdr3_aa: CASSRLAGGPRGQETQYF; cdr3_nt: TGTGCCAGTAGTCGACTAGCGGGGGGGCCTCGTGGCCAAGAGACCCAGTACTTC
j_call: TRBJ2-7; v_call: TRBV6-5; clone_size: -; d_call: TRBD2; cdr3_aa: CASSPGTSIYEQYF; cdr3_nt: TGTGCCAGCAGTCCCGGGACTAGCATCTACGAGCAGTACTTC
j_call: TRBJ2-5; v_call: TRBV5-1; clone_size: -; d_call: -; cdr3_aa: CASSLEVGGGAQETQYF; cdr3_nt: TGCGCCAGCAGCCTGGAGGTCGGAGGCGGGGCCCAAGAGACCCAGTACTTC
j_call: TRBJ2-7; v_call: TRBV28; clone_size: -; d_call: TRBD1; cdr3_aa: CASSLVAAGQGNEQYF; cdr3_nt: TGTGCCAGCAGTTTAGTGGCCGCGGGACAGGGGAACGAGCAGTACTTC
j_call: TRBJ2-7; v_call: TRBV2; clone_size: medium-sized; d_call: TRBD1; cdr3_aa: CASRGQGPEQYF; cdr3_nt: TGTGCCAGCAGGGGACAGGGCCCCGAGCAGTACTTC
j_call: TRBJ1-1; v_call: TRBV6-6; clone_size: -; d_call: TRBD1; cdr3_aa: CASTRETGQGQSEAFF; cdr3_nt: TGTGCCAGCACTAGAGAAACTGGACAGGGTCAATCTGAAGCTTTCTTT
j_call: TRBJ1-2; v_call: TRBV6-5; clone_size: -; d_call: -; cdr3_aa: CASSYGGNYGYTF; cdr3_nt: TGTGCCAGCAGTTACGGCGGGAACTATGGCTACACCTTC
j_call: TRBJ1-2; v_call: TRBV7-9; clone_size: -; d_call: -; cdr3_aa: CASSLGREVHGYTF; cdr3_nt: TGTGCCAGCAGCTTAGGGAGGGAAGTTCATGGCTACACCTTC
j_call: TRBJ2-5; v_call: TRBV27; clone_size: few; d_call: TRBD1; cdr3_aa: CASTWGTGGRETQYF; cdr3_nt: TGTGCCAGCACCTGGGGGACAGGGGGCCGTGAGACCCAGTACTTC
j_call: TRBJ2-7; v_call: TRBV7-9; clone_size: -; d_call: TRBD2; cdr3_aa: CASSFGGSSYEQYF; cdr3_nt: TGTGCCAGCAGCTTTGGCGGGAGCTCCTACGAGCAGTACTTC
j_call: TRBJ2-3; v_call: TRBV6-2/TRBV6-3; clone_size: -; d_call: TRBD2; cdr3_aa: CASSYSTAGGLDTQYF; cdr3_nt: TGTGCCAGCAGTTACTCGACGGCGGGAGGTCTGGATACGCAGTATTTT
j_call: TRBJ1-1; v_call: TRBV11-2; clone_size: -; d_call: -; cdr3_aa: CASSLRSAGEAFF; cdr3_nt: TGTGCCAGCAGCTTAAGGAGCGCGGGTGAAGCTTTCTTT
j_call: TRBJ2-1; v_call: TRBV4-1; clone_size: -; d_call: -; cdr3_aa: CASSAPRGTYNEQFF; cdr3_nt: TGCGCCAGCAGCGCCCCCCGAGGAACCTACAATGAGCAGTTCTTC
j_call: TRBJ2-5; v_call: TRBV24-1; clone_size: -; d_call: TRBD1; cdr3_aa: CATSGDREETQYF; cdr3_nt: TGTGCCACCAGTGGGGACAGGGAAGAGACCCAGTACTTC
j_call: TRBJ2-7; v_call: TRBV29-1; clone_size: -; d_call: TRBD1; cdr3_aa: CSVEHSTGGTGQYF; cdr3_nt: TGCAGCGTTGAACACAGTACAGGGGGGACGGGGCAGTACTTC
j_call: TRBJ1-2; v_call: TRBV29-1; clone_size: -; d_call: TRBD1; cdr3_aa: CSVWTGSSYGYTF; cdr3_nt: TGCAGCGTTTGGACAGGGAGCTCTTATGGCTACACCTTC
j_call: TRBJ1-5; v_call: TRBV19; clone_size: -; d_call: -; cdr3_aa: CATCPWGGNQPQHF; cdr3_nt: TGTGCCACCTGTCCTTGGGGGGGCAATCAGCCCCAGCATTTT
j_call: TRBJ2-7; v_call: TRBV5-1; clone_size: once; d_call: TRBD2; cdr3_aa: CASSLSSSGYEQYF; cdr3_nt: TGCGCCAGCAGCTTGAGCTCTAGCGGCTACGAGCAGTACTTC
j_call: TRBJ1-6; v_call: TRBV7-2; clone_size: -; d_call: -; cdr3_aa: CASSYKPAGDSPLHF; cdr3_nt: TGTGCCAGCAGCTATAAACCCGCAGGGGATTCACCCCTCCACTTT
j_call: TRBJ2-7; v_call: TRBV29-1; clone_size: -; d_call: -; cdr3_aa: CSESPQPKSSEQYF; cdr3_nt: TGCAGCGAGTCCCCCCAACCAAAGAGCTCCGAGCAGTACTTC
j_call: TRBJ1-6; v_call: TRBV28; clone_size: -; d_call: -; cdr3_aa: CASSLSGSSYNSPLHF; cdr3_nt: TGTGCCAGCAGTCTTAGCGGGAGCTCCTATAATTCACCCCTCCACTTT
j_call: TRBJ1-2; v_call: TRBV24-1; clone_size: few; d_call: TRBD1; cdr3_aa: CATSEPQGEDYGYTF; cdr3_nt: TGTGCCACCAGTGAGCCGCAGGGGGAGGACTATGGCTACACCTTC
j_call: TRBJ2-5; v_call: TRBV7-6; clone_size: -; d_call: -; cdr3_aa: CASTNGGLAGETQYF; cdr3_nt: TGTGCCAGCACCAACGGAGGGCTAGCAGGAGAGACCCAGTACTTC